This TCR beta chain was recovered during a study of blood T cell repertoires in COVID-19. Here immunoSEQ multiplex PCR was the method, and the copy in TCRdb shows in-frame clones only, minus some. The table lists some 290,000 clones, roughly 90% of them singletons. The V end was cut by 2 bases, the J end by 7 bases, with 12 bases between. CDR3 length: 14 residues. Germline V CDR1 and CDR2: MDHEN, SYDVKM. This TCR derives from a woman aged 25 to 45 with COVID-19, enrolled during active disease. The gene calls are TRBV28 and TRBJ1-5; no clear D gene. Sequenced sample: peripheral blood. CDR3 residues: CASSLPAGWQPQHF. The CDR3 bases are TGTGCCAGCAGTTTACCCGCCGGGTGGCAGCCCCAGCATTTT.